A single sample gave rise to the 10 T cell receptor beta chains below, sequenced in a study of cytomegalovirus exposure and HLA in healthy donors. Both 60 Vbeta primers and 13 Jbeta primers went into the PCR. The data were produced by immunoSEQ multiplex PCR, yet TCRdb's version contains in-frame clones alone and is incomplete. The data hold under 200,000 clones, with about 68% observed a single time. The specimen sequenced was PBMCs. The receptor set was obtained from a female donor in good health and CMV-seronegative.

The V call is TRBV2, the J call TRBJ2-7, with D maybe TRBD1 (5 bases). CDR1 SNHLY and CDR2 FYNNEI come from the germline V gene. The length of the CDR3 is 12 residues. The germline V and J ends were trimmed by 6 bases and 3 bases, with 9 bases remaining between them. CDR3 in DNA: TGTGCCAGCAGCGCGACAGACTACGAGCAGTACTTC. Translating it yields CASSATDYEQYF.

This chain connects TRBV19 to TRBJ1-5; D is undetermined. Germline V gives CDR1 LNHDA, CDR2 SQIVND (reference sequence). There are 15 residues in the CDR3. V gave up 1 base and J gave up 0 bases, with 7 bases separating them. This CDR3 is CASSIARPSNQPQHF. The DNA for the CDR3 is TGTGCCAGTAGTATAGCCCGTCCTAGCAATCAGCCCCAGCATTTT. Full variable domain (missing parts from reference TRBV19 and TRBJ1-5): DGGITQSPKYLFRKEGQNVTLSCEQNLNHDAMYWYRQDPGQGLRLIYYSQIVNDFQKGDIAEGYSVSREKKESFPLTVTSAQKNPTAFYLCASSIARPSNQPQHFGDGTRLSIL.

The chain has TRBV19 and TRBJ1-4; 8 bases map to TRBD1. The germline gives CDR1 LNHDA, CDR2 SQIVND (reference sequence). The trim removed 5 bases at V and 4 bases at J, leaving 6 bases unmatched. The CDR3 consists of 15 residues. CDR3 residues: CASSPDRVGNEKLFF. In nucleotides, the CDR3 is TGTGCCAGTAGTCCGGACAGGGTTGGTAATGAAAAACTGTTTTTT.

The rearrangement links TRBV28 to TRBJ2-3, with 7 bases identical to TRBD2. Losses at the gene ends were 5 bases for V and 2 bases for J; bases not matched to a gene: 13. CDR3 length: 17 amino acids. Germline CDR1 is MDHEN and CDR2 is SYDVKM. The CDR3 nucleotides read TGTGCCAGCAGTGGCCGTGGGGGGGAGCGACCCACAGATACGCAGTATTTT. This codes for CASSGRGGERPTDTQYF.

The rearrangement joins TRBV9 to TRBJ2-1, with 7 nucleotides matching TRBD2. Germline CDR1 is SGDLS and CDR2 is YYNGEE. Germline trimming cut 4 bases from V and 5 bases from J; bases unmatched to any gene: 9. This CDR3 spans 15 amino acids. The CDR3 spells CASSNKAGVNNEQFF. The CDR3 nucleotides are TGTGCCAGCAGCAACAAGGCGGGGGTTAACAATGAGCAGTTCTTC.

CDR3 in amino acids: CATSPNLAVNEQFF. For the CDR3, the DNA is TGTGCCACCAGCCCAAACCTAGCGGTCAATGAGCAGTTCTTC. V usage is TRBV15 and J usage is TRBJ2-1, with 7 positions matching TRBD2. Trimming removed 5 bases from V and 6 bases from J; junction bases left unmatched: 7. There are 14 residues in the CDR3. The germline V gene encodes CDR1 LNHNV and CDR2 YYDKDF (reference sequence).

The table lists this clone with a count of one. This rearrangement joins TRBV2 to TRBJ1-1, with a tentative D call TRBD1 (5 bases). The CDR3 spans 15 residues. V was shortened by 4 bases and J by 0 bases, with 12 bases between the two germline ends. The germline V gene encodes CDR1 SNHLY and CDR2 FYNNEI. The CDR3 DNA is TGTGCCAGCAGTGGTCAGGGCATTATGAACACTGAAGCTTTCTTT. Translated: CASSGQGIMNTEAFF.

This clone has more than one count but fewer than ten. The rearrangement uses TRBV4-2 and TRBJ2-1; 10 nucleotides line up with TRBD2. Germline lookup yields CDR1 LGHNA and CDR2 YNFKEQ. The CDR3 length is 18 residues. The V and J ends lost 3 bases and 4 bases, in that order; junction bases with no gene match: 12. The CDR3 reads CASSQYGEREGGYNEQFF. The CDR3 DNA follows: TGTGCCAGCAGCCAGTACGGCGAGCGGGAGGGAGGGTACAATGAGCAGTTCTTC.

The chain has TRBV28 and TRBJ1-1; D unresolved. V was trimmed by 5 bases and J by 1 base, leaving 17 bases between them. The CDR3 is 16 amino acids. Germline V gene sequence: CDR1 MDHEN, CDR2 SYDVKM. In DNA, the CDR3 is TGTGCCAGCAGTCCCCCGGGTTACAATGGGAACACTGAAGCTTTCTTT. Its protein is CASSPPGYNGNTEAFF.

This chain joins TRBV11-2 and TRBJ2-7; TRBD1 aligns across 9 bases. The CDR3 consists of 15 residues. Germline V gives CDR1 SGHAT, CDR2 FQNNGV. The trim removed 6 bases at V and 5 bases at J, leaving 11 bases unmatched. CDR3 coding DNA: TGTGCCAGCAGTAAACGGGGGACAGGGCAGAACGAGCAGTACTTC. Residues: CASSKRGTGQNEQYF.